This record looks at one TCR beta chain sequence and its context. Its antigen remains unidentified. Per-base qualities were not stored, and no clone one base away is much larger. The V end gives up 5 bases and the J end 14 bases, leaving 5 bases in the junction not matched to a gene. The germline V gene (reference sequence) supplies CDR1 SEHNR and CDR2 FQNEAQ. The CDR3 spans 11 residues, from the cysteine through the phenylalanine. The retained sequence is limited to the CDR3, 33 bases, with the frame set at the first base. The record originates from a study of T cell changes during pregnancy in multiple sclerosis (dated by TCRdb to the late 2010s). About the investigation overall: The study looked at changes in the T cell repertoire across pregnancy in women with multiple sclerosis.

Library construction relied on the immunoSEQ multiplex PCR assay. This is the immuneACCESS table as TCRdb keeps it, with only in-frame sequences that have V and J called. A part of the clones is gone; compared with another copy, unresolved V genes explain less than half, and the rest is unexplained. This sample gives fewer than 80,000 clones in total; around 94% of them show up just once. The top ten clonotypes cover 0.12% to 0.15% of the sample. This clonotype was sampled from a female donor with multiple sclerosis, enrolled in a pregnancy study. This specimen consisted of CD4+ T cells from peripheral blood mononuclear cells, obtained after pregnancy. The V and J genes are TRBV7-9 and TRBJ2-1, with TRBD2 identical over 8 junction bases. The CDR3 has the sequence CASSETSAKFF. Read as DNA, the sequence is TGTGCCAGCAGCGAGACTAGCGCCAAGTTCTTC.